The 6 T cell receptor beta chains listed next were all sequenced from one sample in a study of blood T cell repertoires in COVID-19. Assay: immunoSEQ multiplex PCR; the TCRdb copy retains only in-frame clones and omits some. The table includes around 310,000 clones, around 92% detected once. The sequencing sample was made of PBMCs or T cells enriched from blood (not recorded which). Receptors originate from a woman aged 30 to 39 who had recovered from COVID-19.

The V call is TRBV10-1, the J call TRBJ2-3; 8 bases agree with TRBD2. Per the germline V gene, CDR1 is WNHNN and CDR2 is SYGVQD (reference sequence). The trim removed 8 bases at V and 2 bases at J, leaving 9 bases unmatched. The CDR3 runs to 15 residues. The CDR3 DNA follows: TGCGCCAGCTCCTTAGCGGGACGAAACACAGATACGCAGTATTTT. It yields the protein CASSLAGRNTDTQYF.

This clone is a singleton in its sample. The CDR3: CATSSTYTYEQYF. As DNA, the CDR3 is TGTGCCACCAGTTCGACATATACCTACGAGCAGTACTTC. This chain joins TRBV15 and TRBJ2-7, with no clear D. The CDR3 sequence is 13 residues long. The V end was cut by 6 bases, the J end by 2 bases, with 11 bases between. The germline V gene encodes CDR1 LNHNV and CDR2 YYDKDF (reference sequence).

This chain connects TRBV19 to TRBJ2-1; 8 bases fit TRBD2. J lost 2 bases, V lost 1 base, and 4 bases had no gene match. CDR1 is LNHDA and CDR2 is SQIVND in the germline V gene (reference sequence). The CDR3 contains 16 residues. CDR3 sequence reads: CASSIAGGPPYNEQFF. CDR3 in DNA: TGTGCCAGTAGTATAGCGGGAGGGCCCCCCTACAATGAGCAGTTCTTC.

CDR3 DNA sequence: TGTGCCAGCAGCTTGTTCGGGGGTAACACCGGGGAGCTGTTTTTT. Translated, it gives CASSLFGGNTGELFF. The chain has TRBV11-2 and TRBJ2-2; D may be TRBD2 (6 bases). CDR1 is SGHAT and CDR2 is FQNNGV in the germline V gene. This CDR3 is built from 15 residues. V shed 3 bases and J shed 2 bases, with 10 bases lying between them.

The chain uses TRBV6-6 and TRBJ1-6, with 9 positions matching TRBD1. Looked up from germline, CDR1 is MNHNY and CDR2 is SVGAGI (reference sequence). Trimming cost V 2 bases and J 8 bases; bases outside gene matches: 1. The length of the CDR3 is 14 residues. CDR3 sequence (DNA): TGTGCCAGCAGTTACGGGACAGGGTATTCACCCCTCCACTTT. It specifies CASSYGTGYSPLHF.

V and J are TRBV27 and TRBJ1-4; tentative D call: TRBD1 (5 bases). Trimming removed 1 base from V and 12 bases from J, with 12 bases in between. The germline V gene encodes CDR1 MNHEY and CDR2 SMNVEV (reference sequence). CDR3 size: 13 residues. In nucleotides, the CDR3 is TGTGCCAGCAGTTTATATAGGGGTATGGAACTGTTTTTT. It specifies CASSLYRGMELFF.